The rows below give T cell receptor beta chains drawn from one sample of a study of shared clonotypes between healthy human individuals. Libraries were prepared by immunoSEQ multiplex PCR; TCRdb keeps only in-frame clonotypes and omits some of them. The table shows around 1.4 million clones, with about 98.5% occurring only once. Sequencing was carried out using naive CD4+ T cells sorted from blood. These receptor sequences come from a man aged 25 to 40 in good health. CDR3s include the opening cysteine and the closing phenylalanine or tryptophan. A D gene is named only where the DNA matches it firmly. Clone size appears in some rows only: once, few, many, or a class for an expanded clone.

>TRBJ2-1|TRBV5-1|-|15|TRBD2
CASARRLAGDNEQFF
TGCGCCAGCGCCCGAAGACTAGCGGGCGACAATGAGCAGTTCTTC
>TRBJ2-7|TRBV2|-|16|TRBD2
CASSRWGTSGRYEQYF
TGTGCCAGCAGCCGATGGGGGACTAGCGGGAGATACGAGCAGTACTTC
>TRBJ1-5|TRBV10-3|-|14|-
CAISESRGEQPQHF
TGTGCCATCAGTGAGTCGAGGGGGGAACAGCCCCAGCATTTT
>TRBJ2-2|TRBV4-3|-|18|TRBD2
CASSQERSSGTDTGELFF
TGCGCCAGCAGCCAAGAAAGGAGTAGCGGGACTGACACCGGGGAGCTGTTTTTT
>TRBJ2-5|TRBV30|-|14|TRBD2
CAWSRSAGGGTQYF
TGTGCCTGGAGTAGATCGGCGGGAGGGGGGACCCAGTACTTC
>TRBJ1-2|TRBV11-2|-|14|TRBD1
CASSLVGQLYGYTF
TGTGCCAGCAGCTTAGTGGGACAGCTCTATGGCTACACCTTC
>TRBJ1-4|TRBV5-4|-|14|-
CASSFSGRQEKLFF
TGTGCCAGCAGCTTCTCAGGGCGGCAAGAAAAACTGTTTTTT
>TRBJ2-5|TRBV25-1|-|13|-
CASSEYGGETQYF
TGTGCCAGCAGTGAATACGGAGGGGAGACCCAGTACTTC
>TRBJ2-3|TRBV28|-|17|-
CASSLWGQRSSTDTQYF
TGTGCCAGCAGTTTATGGGGACAACGATCAAGCACAGATACGCAGTATTTT
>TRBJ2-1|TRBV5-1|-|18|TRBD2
CASVSKSGAGRAYNEQFF
TGCGCCAGCGTCTCCAAAAGCGGGGCCGGGAGGGCCTACAATGAGCAGTTCTTC
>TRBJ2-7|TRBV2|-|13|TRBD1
CASTRDRGNEQYF
TGTGCCAGCACCCGGGACAGGGGAAACGAGCAGTACTTC
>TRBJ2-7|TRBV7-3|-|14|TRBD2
CASSLTSGSYEQYF
TGTGCCAGCAGCTTAACTAGCGGGAGTTACGAGCAGTACTTC
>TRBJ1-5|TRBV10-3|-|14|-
CAIRDPLLNQPQHF
TGTGCCATCCGCGACCCGCTGCTAAATCAGCCCCAGCATTTT
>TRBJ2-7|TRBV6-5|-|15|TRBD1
CASSYSRGTAYEQYF
TGTGCCAGCAGTTACTCGAGGGGGACAGCATACGAGCAGTACTTC
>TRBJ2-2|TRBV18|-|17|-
CASSLSKGGTNTGELFF
TGTGCCAGCTCACTATCGAAGGGGGGAACGAACACCGGGGAGCTGTTTTTT
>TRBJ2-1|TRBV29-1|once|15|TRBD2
CSVGGSFNTYNEQFF
TGCAGCGTCGGCGGGAGTTTCAATACCTACAATGAGCAGTTCTTC
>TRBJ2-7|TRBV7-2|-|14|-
CASSQDVSSYEQYF
TGTGCCAGCAGCCAGGACGTCAGCTCCTACGAGCAGTACTTC
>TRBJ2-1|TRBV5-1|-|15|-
CASSLGGSTYNEQFF
TGCGCCAGCAGCTTGGGCGGGTCAACCTACAATGAGCAGTTCTTC
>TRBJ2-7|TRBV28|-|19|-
CASRAPGPLRAGLPYEQYF
TGTGCCAGCAGGGCCCCGGGGCCCTTAAGGGCGGGCCTTCCCTACGAGCAGTACTTC
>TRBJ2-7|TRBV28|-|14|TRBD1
CASSLQGAGSEQYF
TGTGCCAGCAGTTTACAGGGGGCGGGAAGCGAGCAGTACTTC
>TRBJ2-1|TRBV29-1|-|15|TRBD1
CSVEDFQGVGNEQFF
TGCAGCGTTGAAGACTTTCAGGGGGTAGGAAATGAGCAGTTCTTC
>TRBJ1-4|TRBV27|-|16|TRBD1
CASSLFWTGKGEKLFF
TGTGCCAGCAGTTTATTTTGGACAGGGAAAGGCGAAAAACTGTTTTTT
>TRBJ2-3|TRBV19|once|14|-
CASTAGPFTDTQYF
TGTGCCAGTACGGCGGGACCTTTCACAGATACGCAGTATTTT
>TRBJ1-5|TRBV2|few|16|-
CASSEGGRRYNQPQHF
TGTGCCAGCAGTGAGGGGGGACGACGGTACAATCAGCCCCAGCATTTT
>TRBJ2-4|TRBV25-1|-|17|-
CASGHRDSWSNKNIQYF
TGTGCCAGCGGACATCGGGACTCCTGGAGCAATAAAAACATTCAGTACTTC
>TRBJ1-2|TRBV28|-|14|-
CASRHTGTNYGYTF
TGTGCCAGCAGACACACCGGGACTAACTATGGCTACACCTTC
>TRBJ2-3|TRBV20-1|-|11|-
CSASSTDTQYF
TGCAGTGCTAGCTCCACAGATACGCAGTATTTT
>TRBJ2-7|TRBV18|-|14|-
CASSPVTDSYEQYF
TGTGCCAGCTCACCAGTGACGGACAGCTACGAGCAGTACTTC
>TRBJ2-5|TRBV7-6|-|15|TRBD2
CASSLFSGKQETQYF
TGTGCCAGCAGCTTGTTTAGCGGGAAACAAGAGACCCAGTACTTC
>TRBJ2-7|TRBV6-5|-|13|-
CASIPEAGHEQYF
TGTGCCAGCATCCCTGAGGCAGGGCACGAGCAGTACTTC
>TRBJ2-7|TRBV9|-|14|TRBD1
CASSPRTGYYEQYF
TGTGCCAGCAGCCCACGGACAGGTTACTACGAGCAGTACTTC
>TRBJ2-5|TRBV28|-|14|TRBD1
CASRSQGARETQYF
TGTGCCAGCAGATCGCAGGGGGCTCGGGAGACCCAGTACTTC
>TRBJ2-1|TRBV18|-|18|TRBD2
CASSPLGGASGGPNEQFF
TGTGCCAGCTCACCACTGGGTGGGGCTAGCGGGGGGCCCAATGAGCAGTTCTTC
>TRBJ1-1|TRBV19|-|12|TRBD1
CASSADRVEAFF
TGTGCCAGTAGTGCCGACAGGGTGGAAGCTTTCTTT
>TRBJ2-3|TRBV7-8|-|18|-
CASSSRAGKIQSTDTQYF
TGTGCCAGCAGCTCCAGGGCTGGGAAGATACAGAGCACAGATACGCAGTATTTT
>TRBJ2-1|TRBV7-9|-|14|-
CASSFVDKYNEQFF
TGTGCCAGCAGCTTTGTAGACAAGTACAATGAGCAGTTCTTC
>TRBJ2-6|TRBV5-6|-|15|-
CASSLAGLGANVLTF
TGTGCCAGCAGCTTGGCAGGGCTTGGGGCCAACGTCCTGACTTTC
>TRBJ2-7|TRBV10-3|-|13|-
CAISDTESYEQYF
TGTGCCATCAGTGATACAGAGTCCTACGAGCAGTACTTC
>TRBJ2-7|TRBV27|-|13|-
CASSPGITYEQYF
TGTGCCAGCAGTCCCGGGATCACCTACGAGCAGTACTTC
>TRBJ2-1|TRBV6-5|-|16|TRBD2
CASSYSAGLSYNEQFF
TGTGCCAGCAGTTACTCCGCGGGACTATCCTACAATGAGCAGTTCTTC
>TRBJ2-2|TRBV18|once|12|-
CASSPQTGELFF
TGTGCCAGCTCACCGCAGACCGGGGAGCTGTTTTTT
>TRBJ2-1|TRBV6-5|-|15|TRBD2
CASRRLSGSSNEQFF
TGTGCCAGCAGACGCTTAAGCGGGAGCTCCAATGAGCAGTTCTTC
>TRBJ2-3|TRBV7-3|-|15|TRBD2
CASTLAGRSTDTQYF
TGTGCCAGCACCCTAGCGGGTAGGAGCACAGATACGCAGTATTTT
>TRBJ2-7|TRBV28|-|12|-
CASSFLGSEQYF
TGTGCCAGCAGTTTTCTAGGCTCCGAGCAGTACTTC
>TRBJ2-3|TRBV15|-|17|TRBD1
CATSRKAGQGYTDTQYF
TGTGCCACCAGCAGAAAAGCGGGACAGGGCTACACAGATACGCAGTATTTT
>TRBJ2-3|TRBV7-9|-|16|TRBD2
CASSLKAGGPTDTQYF
TGTGCCAGCAGCTTAAAGGCGGGAGGGCCGACAGATACGCAGTATTTT
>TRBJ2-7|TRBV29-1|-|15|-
CSVVHGFGRRYEQYF
TGCAGCGTTGTTCATGGGTTTGGCAGGCGCTACGAGCAGTACTTC
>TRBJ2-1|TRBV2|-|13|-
CASSGRGGIEQFF
TGTGCCAGCAGTGGCAGGGGGGGCATTGAGCAGTTCTTC